The 15 T cell receptor beta chains given below trace back to one sample, sequenced in a study of blood T cell repertoires in COVID-19. The protocol was immunoSEQ multiplex PCR, while the TCRdb copy is restricted to in-frame clones and leaves out a portion. The table has over 200,000 clones, around 89% seen once; the top ten hold about 1%. The sequencing input was peripheral blood. The receptor set was obtained from a woman in her forties who had recovered from COVID-19.

The J gene is TRBJ1-2, the V gene TRBV28, with D perhaps TRBD1 (6 bases). V dropped 6 bases and J dropped 2 bases, with 13 bases sitting between them. Germline lookup yields CDR1 MDHEN and CDR2 SYDVKM. The length of the CDR3 is 14 residues. The CDR3 sequence is CASSTGTTNYGYTF. The CDR3 DNA reads TGTGCCAGCAGCACCGGGACAACAAACTATGGCTACACCTTC.

The V gene is TRBV27, the J gene TRBJ1-2, with 7 bases fitting TRBD1. From germline, CDR1 is MNHEY and CDR2 SMNVEV (reference sequence). CDR3 size: 16 residues. After removal of 7 bases from V and 3 bases from J, the junction contained 14 bases not matched to a gene. The CDR3 DNA reads as TGTGCCAGCACCCCCTCCGGACAGGATGCGTACTATGGCTACACCTTC. Its protein product is CASTPSGQDAYYGYTF.

This chain links TRBV30 with TRBJ1-3; D is possibly TRBD1 (6 bases). This CDR3 contains 15 residues. V gave up 2 bases and J gave up 4 bases, with 15 bases separating them. Germline V CDR1 and CDR2: GTSNPN, SVGIG (reference sequence). The CDR3 spells CAWSPRAGAGNTIYF. Written as DNA, the CDR3 is TGTGCCTGGAGTCCCCGGGCGGGGGCAGGAAACACCATATATTTT. Together with reference TRBV30 and TRBJ1-3, the CDR3 gives the full variable domain: SQTIHQWPATLVQPVGSPLSLECTVEGTSNPNLYWYRQAAGRGLQLLFYSVGIGQISSEVPQNLSASRPQDRQFILSSKKLLLSDSGFYLCAWSPRAGAGNTIYFGEGSWLTVV.

This rearrangement joins TRBV9 to TRBJ2-1, with 8 nucleotides matching TRBD2. This CDR3 has 15 amino acids. V shed 2 bases and J 2 bases; nucleotides not matched to a gene: 3. From germline, CDR1 is SGDLS and CDR2 YYNGEE. This CDR3 reads CASSVRLAPYNEQFF. The CDR3 DNA follows: TGTGCCAGCAGCGTCCGACTAGCGCCCTACAATGAGCAGTTCTTC. Full variable domain (remainder filled in from reference TRBV9 and TRBJ2-1): DSGVTQTPKHLITATGQRVTLRCSPRSGDLSVYWYQQSLDQGLQFLIQYYNGEERAKGNILERFSAQQFPDLHSELNLSSLELGDSALYFCASSVRLAPYNEQFFGPGTRLTVL.

The chain uses TRBV7-9 and TRBJ2-1; 11 bases align to TRBD2. CDR1 SEHNR and CDR2 FQNEAQ come from the germline V gene (reference sequence). CDR3 size: 17 residues. V lost 1 base to trimming and J lost 5 bases; unmatched junction nucleotides: 7. CDR3 amino acids: CASSLGTSGRVHNEQFF. DNA for the CDR3: TGTGCCAGCAGCTTAGGGACTAGCGGGCGGGTTCACAATGAGCAGTTCTTC.

The rearrangement uses TRBV19 and TRBJ1-3, with TRBD1 matching over 7 bases. The CDR3 sequence is 14 residues long. The ends lost 10 bases at V and 4 bases at J; junction bases unmatched: 10. Germline-derived CDR1 and CDR2 are LNHDA and SQIVND (reference sequence). The CDR3 is CATSPTGTGNTIYF. Written as DNA, the CDR3 is TGTGCCACCTCCCCGACAGGGACCGGAAACACCATATATTTT.

Only a few counts were recorded for this clone. This chain uses TRBV4-2 with TRBJ1-5; 9 nucleotides align to TRBD1. Unmatched junction bases numbered 6, after V lost 3 bases and J lost 6 bases. From germline, CDR1 is LGHNA and CDR2 YNFKEQ. This CDR3 region has 15 residues. As DNA, the CDR3 is TGTGCCAGCAGCCAGGCCACAGGGGGCGGTCAGCCCCAGCATTTT. It encodes CASSQATGGGQPQHF.

The genes are TRBV10-3 and TRBJ2-7, with D perhaps matching TRBD2 (5 bases). Germline CDR1 reads ENHRY; CDR2 reads SYGVKD. Trimming took 5 bases from V and 7 from J, leaving 12 bases between them. The CDR3 has 12 residues. CDR3 in amino acids: CAISRLPGEQYF. The CDR3 DNA follows: TGTGCCATCAGTCGCTTGCCGGGGGAGCAGTACTTC.

The chain recombines TRBV27 with TRBJ2-1; 9 bases line up with TRBD2. J lost 8 bases, V lost 10 bases, and 15 bases had no gene match. This CDR3 region has 15 residues. Germline values: CDR1 MNHEY, CDR2 SMNVEV (reference sequence). In nucleotides, the CDR3 is TGTGCCAACCCGGTCGGGCTAGCGGGGATCCATGAGCAGTTCTTC. Protein product: CANPVGLAGIHEQFF.

The CDR3 here is CASSPPSRNVLTF. CDR3 DNA: TGTGCCAGCAGCCCGCCTAGTAGAAACGTCCTGACTTTC. The chain uses TRBV7-8 and TRBJ2-6; D unclear. The CDR3 is 13 amino acids. Germline values: CDR1 SGHVS, CDR2 FQNEAQ. V dropped 5 bases and J dropped 10 bases, with 12 bases sitting between them. Full variable domain (missing parts from reference TRBV7-8 and TRBJ2-6): GAGVSQSPRYKVAKRGQDVALRCDPISGHVSLFWYQQALGQGPEFLTYFQNEAQLDKSGLPSDRFFAERPEGSVSTLKIQRTQQEDSAVYLCASSPPSRNVLTFGAGSRLTVL.

The chain uses TRBV30 and TRBJ1-1; D gene uncertain. Looked up from germline, CDR1 is GTSNPN and CDR2 is SVGIG (reference sequence). The CDR3 spans 13 residues. Trimming took 0 bases from V and 6 from J, leaving 11 bases between them. CDR3 DNA: TGTGCCTGGAGTGTATTGGTCCAGGCTGAAGCTTTCTTT. Translating it yields CAWSVLVQAEAFF.

The CDR3 nucleotides are TGCGCCAGCAGCCAAGTAGGGCTAGCGGGAGTCGGGTCAGATACGCAGTATTTT. It encodes CASSQVGLAGVGSDTQYF. This chain uses TRBV4-3 with TRBJ2-3; 10 bases agree with TRBD2. Per the germline V gene, CDR1 is LGHNA and CDR2 is YSLEER. The CDR3 totals 18 residues. V shed 1 base and J 4 bases; nucleotides not matched to a gene: 11.

The chain employs TRBV19 and TRBJ1-2, with TRBD1 identical over 10 bases. CDR3 length: 14 amino acids. The trim removed 7 bases at V and 7 bases at J, leaving 9 bases unmatched. CDR1 LNHDA and CDR2 SQIVND come from the germline V gene (reference sequence). The CDR3 spells CASTKTGGLGGYTF. DNA for the CDR3: TGTGCCAGTACCAAGACAGGGGGCCTAGGTGGCTACACCTTC.

This sequence joins TRBV11-3 and TRBJ2-2; 11 bases match TRBD2. The ends lost 5 bases at V and 0 bases at J; junction bases unmatched: 5. CDR1 and CDR2 from the germline V gene are SGHNT and YENEEA. This CDR3 spans 17 amino acids. The CDR3 region has the DNA TGTGCCAGCAGCCCCAAGGGACTAGCGGCGAACACCGGGGAGCTGTTTTTT. Protein product: CASSPKGLAANTGELFF.

The rearrangement uses TRBV29-1 and TRBJ2-3; the match to TRBD1 covers 7 bases. With V trimmed by 6 bases and J by 0 bases, 3 bases remained unmatched. The germline gives CDR1 SQVTM, CDR2 ANQGSEA. The CDR3 loop spans 13 amino acids. The chain's CDR3 is CSVVDRSTDTQYF. CDR3 sequence (DNA): TGCAGCGTCGTGGACAGGAGCACAGATACGCAGTATTTT.